The 26 T cell receptor beta chains listed next were all sequenced from one sample in a study of cytomegalovirus exposure and HLA in healthy donors. It was with 60 Vbeta and 13 Jbeta primers that the PCR ran. Method: immunoSEQ multiplex PCR; TCRdb's copy keeps in-frame clones and lacks some. This sample has approximately 220,000 clones, with about 70% found just once. The sequenced material came from PBMCs. The receptors stem from a woman in her thirties in good health and CMV-seronegative.

In this sample, this clone turned up many times. This chain joins TRBV18 and TRBJ2-1, with 7 nucleotides matching TRBD2. The length of the CDR3 is 14 residues. Per the germline V gene, CDR1 is KGHSH and CDR2 is LQKENI. With 3 bases clipped from V and 6 bases from J, the junction kept 5 bases outside the gene matches. The CDR3 region has the DNA TGTGCCAGCTCACCTGGACTAGTATCCAATGAGCAGTTCTTC. Amino acid sequence: CASSPGLVSNEQFF.

The V and J genes are TRBV6-1 and TRBJ1-1; D is uncertain. This CDR3 has 14 residues. The V gene lost 4 bases and the J gene lost 0 bases, with 9 bases spanning the gap. Germline assignment: CDR1 MNHNS and CDR2 SASEGT. This CDR3 reads CASSVNLLNTEAFF. CDR3 nucleotides: TGTGCCAGCAGTGTCAATCTACTGAACACTGAAGCTTTCTTT.

V and J are TRBV7-9 and TRBJ1-2, with TRBD1 matching over 10 bases. The CDR3 totals 16 residues. The V gene end was trimmed by 3 bases and the J gene end by 4 bases; junction bases not matched to a gene: 8. Per germline, CDR1 SEHNR and CDR2 FQNEAQ (reference sequence). The CDR3 sequence is CASSFNGDRGLYGYTF. CDR3 sequence (DNA): TGTGCCAGCAGCTTTAACGGGGACAGGGGACTCTATGGCTACACCTTC.

The table lists this clone with a count of one. The rearrangement joins TRBV27 to TRBJ1-1, with 10 bases aligning to TRBD1. The CDR3 has 14 residues. Germline-derived CDR1 and CDR2 are MNHEY and SMNVEV (reference sequence). The V segment lost 10 bases and the J segment 4 bases; nucleotides outside the gene matches: 9. The CDR3 here is CATFRDRGSTEAFF. CDR3 bases: TGTGCCACGTTCCGGGACAGGGGAAGCACTGAAGCTTTCTTT.

CDR3 DNA: TGTGCCAGCAGTTACTCGTACAGGATTCGTGAGGGCTACACCTTC. Protein: CASSYSYRIREGYTF. V usage is TRBV6-5 and J usage is TRBJ1-2; TRBD1 is a possible D gene (5 bases). This CDR3 has 15 amino acids. Per the germline V gene, CDR1 is MNHEY and CDR2 is SVGAGI. V gave up 0 bases and J gave up 8 bases, with 16 bases separating them.

The chain employs TRBV19 and TRBJ1-6; D gene ambiguous. The CDR3 has 14 amino acids. Trimming took 3 bases from V and 5 from J, leaving 8 bases between them. The germline CDR1 and CDR2 sequences are LNHDA and SQIVND (reference sequence). CDR3: CASSIAVDNSPLHF. CDR3 DNA: TGTGCCAGTAGTATTGCCGTAGATAATTCACCCCTCCACTTT.

The chain is built from TRBV9 and TRBJ2-5; 10 bases align to TRBD1. The end of the DNA fits TRBJ2-7 better, so the J call may be wrong. The CDR3 is 14 amino acids. Germline lookup yields CDR1 SGDLS and CDR2 YYNGEE. Here the CDR3 DNA reads TGTGCCAGCAGCGCCGGACAGGGGGGCTACGAGCAGTACTTC. Encoded protein: CASSAGQGGYEQYF.

On this clone: Compared with germline, one end of the junction differs, possibly owing to a read error. The CDR3: CASSLGGAVSDEQYF. In DNA form, the CDR3 reads TGTGCCAGCAGTTTGGGGGGGGCGGTCTCCGACGAGCAGTACTTC. The chain combines TRBV13 with TRBJ2-5, with TRBD2 as a possible D gene (7 bases). The tail of the sequence fits TRBJ2-7 better, so the J call may be wrong. The CDR3 runs 15 residues. The germline V gene encodes CDR1 PRHDT and CDR2 FYEKMQ (reference sequence).

The rearrangement uses TRBV10-3 and TRBJ1-2, with TRBD1 matching 7 bases. The CDR3 runs 16 residues. V shed 3 bases and J 3 bases; nucleotides not matched to a gene: 10. The V gene's germline CDR1 is ENHRY and CDR2 SYGVKD. CDR3 DNA sequence: TGTGCCATCAGTGACCCGGACAGGCCCCCGTACTATGGCTACACCTTC. Protein: CAISDPDRPPYYGYTF.

V is TRBV27 and J is TRBJ2-1; a weak D match, TRBD2 (5 bases). V was pared by 3 bases and J by 5 bases, with 17 bases between. The CDR3 covers 16 residues. Germline values: CDR1 MNHEY, CDR2 SMNVEV (reference sequence). The CDR3 DNA reads TGTGCCAGCAGTTTGAGGGTTGACTGGGGAGACAATGAGCAGTTCTTC. Translating gives CASSLRVDWGDNEQFF.

The chain joins TRBV11-1 to TRBJ2-1; D is possibly TRBD1 (5 bases). CDR3 length: 17 residues. V lost 5 bases and J lost 4, with 21 bases in between. Germline V lookup: CDR1 SGHAT, CDR2 FQDESV (reference sequence). CDR3 sequence reads: CASSQTPTRQGYNEQFF. The CDR3 DNA is TGTGCCAGCAGCCAAACCCCCACAAGGCAGGGTTACAATGAGCAGTTCTTC.

This rearrangement joins TRBV11-2 to TRBJ2-1; TRBD2 aligns across 7 bases. Germline lookup yields CDR1 SGHAT and CDR2 FQNNGV. The CDR3 spans 16 residues. V was clipped by 0 bases and J by 0 bases; unmatched bases: 2. The CDR3 loop reads CASSLEAGISYNEQFF. CDR3 bases: TGTGCCAGCAGCTTAGAAGCGGGGATCTCCTACAATGAGCAGTTCTTC.

In this sample, this clone turned up once. The rearrangement joins TRBV7-9 to TRBJ2-7; 8 positions match TRBD2. Germline V gene lookup returns CDR1 SEHNR and CDR2 FQNEAQ (reference sequence). CDR3 length: 16 residues. Trimming cost V 5 bases and J 0 bases; bases outside gene matches: 9. CDR3 nucleotides: TGTGCCAGCAGCCGGGAAGCGGGAGTGCCCTCCTACGAGCAGTACTTC. Encoded protein: CASSREAGVPSYEQYF.

The J gene is TRBJ2-5, the V gene TRBV5-6; 8 bases align to TRBD1. Germline V gene data show CDR1 as SGHDT and CDR2 as YYEEEE. The length of the CDR3 is 14 residues. V dropped 4 bases and J dropped 5; count of bases not matched to a gene: 7. The CDR3: CASSVTGAQETQYF. In DNA form, the CDR3 reads TGTGCCAGCAGCGTGACAGGGGCTCAGGAGACCCAGTACTTC. The full variable domain, in which reference TRBV5-6 and TRBJ2-5 provide the parts outside the CDR3, is DAGVTQSPTHLIKTRGQQVTLRCSPKSGHDTVSWYQQALGQGPQFIFQYYEEEERQRGNFPDRFSGHQFPNYSSELNVNALLLGDSALYLCASSVTGAQETQYFGPGTRLLVL.

In its sample, this clone was seen a few times. The V gene is TRBV19, the J gene TRBJ2-2, with TRBD2 identical over 7 bases. CDR1 LNHDA and CDR2 SQIVND come from the germline V gene (reference sequence). CDR3 length: 17 residues. With 5 bases clipped from V and 4 bases from J, the junction kept 13 bases outside the gene matches. The CDR3 spells CASSPRLAVVATGELFF. The DNA for the CDR3 is TGTGCCAGTAGTCCCCGACTAGCCGTCGTCGCCACCGGGGAGCTGTTTTTT.

The V gene is TRBV15, the J gene TRBJ1-2; 8 nucleotides align to TRBD1. The CDR3 runs to 14 residues. The germline CDR1 and CDR2 sequences are LNHNV and YYDKDF (reference sequence). V was clipped by 3 bases and J by 9 bases; unmatched bases: 9. The CDR3 reads CATSSDRGQPRYTF. As DNA, the CDR3 is TGTGCCACCAGCAGTGACAGGGGCCAACCCCGCTACACCTTC.

This clone was seen a handful of times. The J gene is TRBJ2-3, the V gene TRBV6-1; 7 bases match TRBD1. The CDR3 has 14 residues. Per the germline V gene, CDR1 is MNHNS and CDR2 is SASEGT. Trimming at V came to 11 bases and at J to 2 bases, leaving 10 bases not matched to a gene. As DNA, the CDR3 is TGTGCCGGGACCCGAGGACAGGACACAGATACGCAGTATTTT. This translates into CAGTRGQDTDTQYF.

The rearrangement links TRBV6-6 to TRBJ1-2; no reliable D call. V was trimmed by 5 bases and J by 12 bases, leaving 16 bases between them. The CDR3 is 12 amino acids. Germline V gene lookup returns CDR1 MNHNY and CDR2 SVGAGI (reference sequence). CDR3 coding DNA: TGTGCCAGCAGTCCCGCGCAGGACTTCGACACCTTC. It yields the protein CASSPAQDFDTF.

This chain joins TRBV4-2 and TRBJ2-7, with TRBD1 matching 9 bases. V shed 0 bases, J shed 2 bases, and the junction held 8 bases outside the gene matches. From germline, CDR1 is LGHNA and CDR2 YNFKEQ. This CDR3 is 17 amino acids long. The CDR3 region is CASSQDGSWDRAYEQYF. The CDR3 region has the DNA TGTGCCAGCAGCCAAGATGGTTCCTGGGACAGGGCCTACGAGCAGTACTTC.

The chain uses TRBV29-1 and TRBJ2-5; 11 bases map to TRBD2. Germline V gene sequence: CDR1 SQVTM, CDR2 ANQGSEA. The J segment lost 3 bases and the V segment lost 2 bases, leaving 5 bases of the junction unmatched. The CDR3 is 15 amino acids. The CDR3 region is CSVEILAGAEETQYF. The CDR3 region has the DNA TGCAGCGTTGAAATACTAGCGGGGGCCGAAGAGACCCAGTACTTC.

The V gene is TRBV30, the J gene TRBJ1-5; 9 nucleotides align to TRBD1. This CDR3 is built from 13 residues. CDR1 is GTSNPN, CDR2 SVGIG, per germline (reference sequence). Unmatched junction bases numbered 6, after V lost 5 bases and J lost 7 bases. CDR3: CAWGTGSGQPQHF. CDR3 sequence (DNA): TGTGCCTGGGGGACAGGGTCTGGGCAGCCCCAGCATTTT.

The rearrangement joins TRBV7-2 to TRBJ1-2; D not resolved. Germline CDR1 reads SGHTA; CDR2 reads FQGNSA. The CDR3 totals 14 residues. Trimming took 5 bases from V and 6 from J, leaving 16 bases between them. The CDR3, as DNA: TGTGCCAGCAGCCAAACGGTCGCTCGGGATGGCTACACCTTC. As protein: CASSQTVARDGYTF.

A word on this clone: Distinct nucleotide sequences in the sample also encode this CDR3. The V call is TRBV4-1, the J call TRBJ2-7; possible D gene TRBD2, 5 bases. The CDR3 sequence is 16 residues long. V was shortened by 0 bases and J by 0 bases, with 12 bases between the two germline ends. The germline CDR1 and CDR2 sequences are MGHRA and YSYEKL. CDR3: CASSQDGVQSSYEQYF. The CDR3 DNA follows: TGCGCCAGCAGCCAAGACGGGGTACAGAGCTCCTACGAGCAGTACTTC.

The chain links TRBV30 to TRBJ1-1; D gene uncertain. The CDR3 runs 12 residues. Germline loops: CDR1 GTSNPN, CDR2 SVGIG (reference sequence). V lost 0 bases and J lost 3, with 5 bases in between. The CDR3 DNA reads TGTGCCTGGAGTGTCTCGGACACTGAAGCTTTCTTT. Its translation is CAWSVSDTEAFF.

This sequence joins TRBV5-8 and TRBJ2-3; 9 nucleotides line up with TRBD2. V lost 2 bases to trimming and J lost 4 bases; unmatched junction nucleotides: 5. The CDR3 has 15 residues. CDR1 SGHTS and CDR2 YDEGEE come from the germline V gene. CDR3 sequence reads: CASSFGGGAPDTQYF. In DNA, the CDR3 is TGTGCCAGCAGCTTCGGCGGGGGGGCCCCAGATACGCAGTATTTT.

A few counts support this clone. The J gene is TRBJ2-5, the V gene TRBV6-5, with 8 bases aligning to TRBD2. Germline CDR1 MNHEY, CDR2 SVGAGI. V gave up 6 bases and J gave up 3 bases; unmatched junction bases: 9. This CDR3 has 15 residues. The CDR3 coding sequence is TGTGCCAGCAGCTCGACCGGGACTAGAAAAGAGACCCAGTACTTC. Amino acid sequence: CASSSTGTRKETQYF.